The clone carrying this TCR beta chain showed up many times. The data originate from a study of low-dose radiotherapy and immunotherapy resistance in tumors. Study summary: Dosing for Cohort 2 consisted of 1 Gy per fraction every two weeks, reaching a total of 13 Gy over 26 weeks. Intravenous cyclophosphamide 200 mg/m2 was given every two weeks, one day before radiation and immunotherapy.

Time point specified: before trial treatment. Each donor was administered nivolumab, ipilimumab, aspirin, low-dose cyclophosphamide and low-dose radiotherapy. The germline CDR1 and CDR2 sequences are MNHEY and SMNVEV (reference sequence). The CDR3 covers 15 residues. V lost 8 bases to trimming and J lost 3 bases; unmatched junction nucleotides: 9. Both TCRalpha and TCRbeta chains were reverse transcribed with V-gene-specific primers. With a V-primer adapter and a constant-region primer, TCRs were amplified for approximately 19 PCR cycles. TCRdb re-called the reads with MiXCR, one entry per CDR3 protein. The sample holds tens of thousands of distinct CDR3 sequences, about a sixth seen once.

The input for sequencing was PBMCs, taken before treatment. The rearrangement joins TRBV27 to TRBJ2-3, with 9 bases aligning to TRBD2. The receptor was derived from a male donor with prostate cancer. The DNA of the CDR3 is TGTGCCAGCGACGTCGTAGCGGGGGCAACAGATACGCAGTATTTT. Its translation: CASDVVAGATDTQYF.